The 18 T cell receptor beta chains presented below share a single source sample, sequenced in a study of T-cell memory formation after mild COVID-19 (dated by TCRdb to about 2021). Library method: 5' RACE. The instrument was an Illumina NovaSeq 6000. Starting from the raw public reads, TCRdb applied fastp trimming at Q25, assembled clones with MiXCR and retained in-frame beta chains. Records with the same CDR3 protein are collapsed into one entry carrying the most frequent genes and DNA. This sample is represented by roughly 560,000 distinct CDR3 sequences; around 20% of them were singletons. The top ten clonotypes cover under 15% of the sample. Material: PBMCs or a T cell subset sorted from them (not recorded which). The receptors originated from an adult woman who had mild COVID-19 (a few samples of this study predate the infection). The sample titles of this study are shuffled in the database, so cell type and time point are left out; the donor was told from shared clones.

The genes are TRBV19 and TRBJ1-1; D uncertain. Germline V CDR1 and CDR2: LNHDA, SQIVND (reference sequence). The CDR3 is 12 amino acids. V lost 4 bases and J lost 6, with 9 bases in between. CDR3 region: CASSTRRAEAFF. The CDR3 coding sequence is TGTGCCAGTAGTACCAGGAGGGCTGAAGCTTTCTTT.

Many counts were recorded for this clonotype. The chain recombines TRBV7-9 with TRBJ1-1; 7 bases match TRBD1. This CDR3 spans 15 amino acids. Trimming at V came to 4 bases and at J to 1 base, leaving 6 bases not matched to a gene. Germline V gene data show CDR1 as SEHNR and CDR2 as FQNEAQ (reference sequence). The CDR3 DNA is TGTGCCAGCAGCTACGACAGGGATCGGAACACTGAAGCTTTCTTT. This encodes CASSYDRDRNTEAFF.

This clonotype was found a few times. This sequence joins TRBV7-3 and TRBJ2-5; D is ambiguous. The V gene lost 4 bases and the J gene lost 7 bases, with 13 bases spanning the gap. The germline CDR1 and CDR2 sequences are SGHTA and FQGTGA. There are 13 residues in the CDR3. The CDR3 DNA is TGTGCCAGCAGCTCCGGCCACGGAATGACCCAGTACTTC. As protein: CASSSGHGMTQYF.

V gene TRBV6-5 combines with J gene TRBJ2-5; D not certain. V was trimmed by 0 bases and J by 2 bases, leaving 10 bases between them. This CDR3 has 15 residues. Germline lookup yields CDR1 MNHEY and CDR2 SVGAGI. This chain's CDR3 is CASSYSFGGQETQYF. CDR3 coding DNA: TGTGCCAGCAGTTACTCATTCGGCGGACAAGAGACCCAGTACTTC.

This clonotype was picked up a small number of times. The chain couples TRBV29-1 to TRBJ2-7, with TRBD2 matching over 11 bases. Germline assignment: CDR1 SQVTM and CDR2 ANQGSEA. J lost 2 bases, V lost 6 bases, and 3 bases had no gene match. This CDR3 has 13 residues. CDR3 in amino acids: CSVGTSGTYEQYF. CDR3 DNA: TGCAGCGTAGGGACTAGCGGTACCTACGAGCAGTACTTC.

Here the CDR3 DNA reads TGCAGTGCTAGAGATCTCGTGGTAGCTCGACAGTACTTC. Protein sequence: CSARDLVVARQYF. The chain employs TRBV20-1 and TRBJ2-7; unclear D gene. The CDR3 is made up of 13 amino acids. Trimming took off 0 bases at V and 10 bases at J, with 16 bases between the two ends. From germline, CDR1 is DFQATT and CDR2 SNEGSKA (reference sequence).

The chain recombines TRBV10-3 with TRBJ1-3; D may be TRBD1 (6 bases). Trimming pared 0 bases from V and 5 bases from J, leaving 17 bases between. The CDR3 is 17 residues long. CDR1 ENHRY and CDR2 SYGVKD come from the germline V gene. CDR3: CAISESGSQGFRNTIYF. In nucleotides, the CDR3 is TGTGCCATCAGTGAGTCGGGCTCACAGGGCTTCAGAAACACCATATATTTT.

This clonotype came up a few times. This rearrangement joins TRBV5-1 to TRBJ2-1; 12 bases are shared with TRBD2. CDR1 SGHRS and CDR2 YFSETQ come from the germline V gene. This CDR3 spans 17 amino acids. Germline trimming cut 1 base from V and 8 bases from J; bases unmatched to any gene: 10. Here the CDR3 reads CASSLSTSGRRWHEQFF. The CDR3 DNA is TGCGCCAGCAGCTTGTCGACTAGCGGGAGAAGATGGCATGAGCAGTTCTTC.

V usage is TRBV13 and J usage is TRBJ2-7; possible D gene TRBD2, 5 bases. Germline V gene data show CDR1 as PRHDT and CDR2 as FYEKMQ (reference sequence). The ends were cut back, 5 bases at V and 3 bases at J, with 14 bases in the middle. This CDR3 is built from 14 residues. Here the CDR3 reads CASSRGLPYYEQYF. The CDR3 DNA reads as TGTGCCAGCAGCCGCGGACTGCCCTACTACGAGCAGTACTTC.

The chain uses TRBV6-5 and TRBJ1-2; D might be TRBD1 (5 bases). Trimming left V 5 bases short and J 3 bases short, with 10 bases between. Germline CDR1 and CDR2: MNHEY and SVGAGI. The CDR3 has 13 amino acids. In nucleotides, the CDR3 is TGTGCCAGCAGTATGACAGTAGACTATGGCTACACCTTC. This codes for CASSMTVDYGYTF.

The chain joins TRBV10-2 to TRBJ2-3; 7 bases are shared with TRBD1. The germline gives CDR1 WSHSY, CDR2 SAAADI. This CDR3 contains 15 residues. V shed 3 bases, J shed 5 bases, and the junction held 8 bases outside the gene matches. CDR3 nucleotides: TGCGCCAGCAGTGATGAGACAGGGTTTGGAGATACGCAGTATTTT. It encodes CASSDETGFGDTQYF.

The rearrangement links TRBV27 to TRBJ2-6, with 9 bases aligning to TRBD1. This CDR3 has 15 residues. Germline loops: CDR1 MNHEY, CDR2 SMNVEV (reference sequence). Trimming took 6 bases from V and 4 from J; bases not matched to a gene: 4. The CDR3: CASRVQGAGANVLTF. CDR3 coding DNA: TGTGCCAGCAGGGTACAGGGGGCCGGGGCCAACGTCCTGACTTTC.

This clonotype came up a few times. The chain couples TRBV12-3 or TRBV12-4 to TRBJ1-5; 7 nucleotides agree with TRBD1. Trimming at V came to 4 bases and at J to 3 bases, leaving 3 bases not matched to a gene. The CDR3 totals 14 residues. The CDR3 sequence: CASSSGTVNQPQHF. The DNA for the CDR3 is TGTGCCAGCAGTTCCGGGACAGTCAATCAGCCCCAGCATTTT.

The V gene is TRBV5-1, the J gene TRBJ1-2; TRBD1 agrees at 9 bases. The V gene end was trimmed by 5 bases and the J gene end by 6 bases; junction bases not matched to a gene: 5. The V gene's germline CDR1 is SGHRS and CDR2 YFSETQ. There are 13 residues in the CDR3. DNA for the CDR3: TGCGCCAGCAGTTCTGACAGGGGGGATGGCTACACCTTC. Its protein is CASSSDRGDGYTF.

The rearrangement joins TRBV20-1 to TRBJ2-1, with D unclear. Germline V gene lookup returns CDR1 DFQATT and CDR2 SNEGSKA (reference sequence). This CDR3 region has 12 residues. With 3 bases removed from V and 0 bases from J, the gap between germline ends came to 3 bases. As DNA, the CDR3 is TGCAGTGCTAGTAGCTCCTACAATGAGCAGTTCTTC. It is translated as CSASSSYNEQFF.

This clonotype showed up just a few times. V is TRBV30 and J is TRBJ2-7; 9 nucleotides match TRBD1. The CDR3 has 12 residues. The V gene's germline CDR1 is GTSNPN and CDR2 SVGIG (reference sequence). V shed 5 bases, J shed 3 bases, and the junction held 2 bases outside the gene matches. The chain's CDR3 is CAWAGQGYEQYF. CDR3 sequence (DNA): TGTGCCTGGGCGGGACAGGGCTACGAGCAGTACTTC.

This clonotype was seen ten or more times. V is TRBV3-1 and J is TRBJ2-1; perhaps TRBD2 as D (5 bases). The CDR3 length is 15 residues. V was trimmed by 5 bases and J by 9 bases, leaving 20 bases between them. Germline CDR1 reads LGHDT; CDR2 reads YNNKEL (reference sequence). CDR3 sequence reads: CASSFKTGRAGEQFF. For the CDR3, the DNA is TGTGCCAGCAGCTTTAAAACGGGGAGAGCTGGTGAGCAGTTCTTC.

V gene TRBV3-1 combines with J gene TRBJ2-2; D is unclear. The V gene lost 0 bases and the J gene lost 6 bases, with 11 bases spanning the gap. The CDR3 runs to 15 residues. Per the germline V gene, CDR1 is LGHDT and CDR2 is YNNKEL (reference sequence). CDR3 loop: CASSQDRFGAGELFF. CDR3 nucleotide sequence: TGTGCCAGCAGCCAAGATCGGTTCGGAGCCGGGGAGCTGTTTTTT.